These 20 T cell receptor beta chains share one sample of origin, sequenced in a study of blood T cells in healthy people across ages. A second roughly 7 to 12 cycle PCR used barcoded and J-beta primers. TCRdb analysed the 5' RACE reads with MiXCR anew, one entry per CDR3 protein. The profile shows some 1.7 million distinct CDR3 sequences, roughly 28% of them singletons. The sample comprised blood. The origin of the receptors is a woman in her 30s in good health.

This clonotype was observed a handful of times. This chain uses TRBV30 with TRBJ1-2; D not certain. The CDR3 is 11 residues long. The V gene lost 4 bases and the J gene lost 2 bases, with 5 bases spanning the gap. Germline CDR1 reads GTSNPN; CDR2 reads SVGIG (reference sequence). The CDR3 spells CAWTRNYGYTF. The CDR3 region has the DNA TGTGCCTGGACCAGAAACTATGGCTACACCTTC.

V gene TRBV5-1 combines with J gene TRBJ2-2, with TRBD2 matching over 7 bases. The CDR3 is 13 residues long. Germline assignment: CDR1 SGHRS and CDR2 YFSETQ. The trim removed 7 bases at V and 1 base at J, leaving 1 base unmatched. CDR3 in amino acids: CASQRENTGELFF. The CDR3 DNA reads as TGCGCCAGCCAGCGGGAGAACACCGGGGAGCTGTTTTTT.

This clonotype was observed a handful of times. This chain connects TRBV28 to TRBJ2-1; D is perhaps TRBD1 or TRBD2 (5 bases each). The germline V gene encodes CDR1 MDHEN and CDR2 SYDVKM. Trimming stripped 3 bases from V and 12 bases from J, with 21 bases between. The CDR3 runs 15 residues. This chain's CDR3 is CASSFLGTGSSGQFF. The CDR3 DNA sequence: TGTGCCAGCAGTTTTCTGGGGACCGGGTCGTCAGGGCAGTTCTTC.

CDR3 DNA sequence: TGTGCCAGCAGTTACGGGACTAGTATCTACGAGCAGTACTTC. This gives the protein CASSYGTSIYEQYF. V usage is TRBV6-2 or TRBV6-3 and J usage is TRBJ2-7; TRBD2 aligns across 8 bases. V trimming: 2 bases; J trimming: 3 bases; junction bases outside the gene matches: 3. CDR1 and CDR2 from the germline V gene are MNHEY and SVGEGT. The CDR3 extends over 14 amino acids.

This clonotype was recorded a few times. The chain has TRBV5-1 and TRBJ2-7; 12 bases agree with TRBD1. The CDR3 covers 14 residues. The V gene end was trimmed by 6 bases and the J gene end by 6 bases; junction bases not matched to a gene: 7. Germline CDR1 is SGHRS and CDR2 is YFSETQ. CDR3 sequence reads: CASNMGTGGAEQYF. The CDR3, as DNA: TGCGCCAGCAACATGGGGACAGGGGGCGCCGAGCAGTACTTC.

This clonotype has ten or more counts. The chain is built from TRBV4-1 and TRBJ2-1, with a weak D call TRBD2 (6 bases). Germline V lookup: CDR1 MGHRA, CDR2 YSYEKL. V was trimmed by 2 bases and J by 10 bases, leaving 18 bases between them. The length of the CDR3 is 15 residues. The CDR3 here is CASSQSGTSGLEQFF. The CDR3 DNA reads as TGCGCCAGCAGCCAATCCGGGACTTCCGGCCTGGAGCAGTTCTTC.

This chain links TRBV7-9 with TRBJ2-6, with a weak D call TRBD2 (6 bases). Trimming pared 5 bases from V and 0 bases from J, leaving 17 bases between. Looked up from germline, CDR1 is SEHNR and CDR2 is FQNEAQ (reference sequence). The CDR3 sequence is 18 residues long. The CDR3: CASSPWTGGSSGANVLTF. The DNA for the CDR3 is TGTGCCAGCAGCCCATGGACCGGGGGTAGCTCTGGGGCCAACGTCCTGACTTTC.

Turning to this clonotype: An end of the junction differs from the germline gene, which may be a read error. The J gene is TRBJ1-1, the V gene TRBV12-3 or TRBV12-4; D not certain. This CDR3 has 13 amino acids. CDR3 protein: CAGRRILNTEAFF. The CDR3 region has the DNA TGTGCCGGCAGGAGGATCCTGAACACTGAAGCTTTCTTT.

This clonotype has more than one count but fewer than ten. The chain employs TRBV27 and TRBJ2-2; D gene unclear. Germline-derived CDR1 and CDR2 are MNHEY and SMNVEV (reference sequence). Trimming took 5 bases from V and 1 from J, leaving 11 bases between them. The CDR3 is 15 amino acids. The CDR3 loop reads CASSAITGNTGELFF. CDR3 DNA: TGTGCCAGCAGTGCGATTACCGGGAACACCGGGGAGCTGTTTTTT.

On this clonotype itself: One end of the junction fails to match germline, which may point to a read error. The rearrangement uses TRBV6-5 and TRBJ2-4; 7 bases align to TRBD2. This CDR3 is 16 amino acids long. The germline V gene encodes CDR1 MNHEY and CDR2 SVGAGI. DNA for the CDR3: TGTGCCGGCAGTTACGCAAGCGGGGTAGCCAAAAACATTCAGTACTTC. Translating it yields CAGSYASGVAKNIQYF.

This chain connects TRBV20-1 to TRBJ2-3; D may match TRBD1 or TRBD2 (5 bases each). This CDR3 comprises 15 residues. The V and J ends lost 4 bases and 2 bases respectively, with 16 bases between them. In germline, CDR1 is DFQATT, CDR2 SNEGSKA (reference sequence). The CDR3 region is CSATRGVTNTDTQYF. In DNA form, the CDR3 reads TGCAGTGCTACCCGAGGGGTTACGAACACAGATACGCAGTATTTT.

J is TRBJ2-1 and V is TRBV28; D may be TRBD1 or TRBD2 (7 bases each). V was trimmed by 7 bases and J by 8 bases, leaving 12 bases between them. The CDR3 length is 12 residues. Germline V lookup: CDR1 MDHEN, CDR2 SYDVKM. CDR3 loop: CASKTGRDEQFF. The CDR3 region has the DNA TGTGCCAGCAAGACAGGGAGGGATGAGCAGTTCTTC.

The J gene is TRBJ1-3, the V gene TRBV7-9; 9 bases line up with TRBD1. The CDR3 is made up of 15 amino acids. V lost 4 bases to trimming and J lost 4 bases; unmatched junction nucleotides: 5. Germline V gene data show CDR1 as SEHNR and CDR2 as FQNEAQ (reference sequence). The CDR3 spells CASSSPGTGGNTIYF. Written as DNA, the CDR3 is TGTGCCAGCAGCTCTCCGGGGACAGGGGGAAACACCATATATTTT. Variable domain in full (rest from reference TRBV7-9 and TRBJ1-3): DTGVSQNPRHKITKRGQNVTFRCDPISEHNRLYWYRQTLGQGPEFLTYFQNEAQLEKSRLLSDRFSAERPKGSFSTLEIQRTEQGDSAMYLCASSSPGTGGNTIYFGEGSWLTVV.

This clonotype has a handful of counts. The chain employs TRBV7-9 and TRBJ2-3, with 10 bases aligning to TRBD2. Germline assignment: CDR1 SEHNR and CDR2 FQNEAQ (reference sequence). With V trimmed by 8 bases and J by 4 bases, 6 bases remained unmatched. CDR3 length: 14 residues. The CDR3 spells CASASGGNSDTQYF. The CDR3 DNA sequence: TGTGCCAGCGCTAGCGGGGGTAACTCAGATACGCAGTATTTT. The full variable domain, completed using reference TRBV7-9 and TRBJ2-3, is DTGVSQNPRHKITKRGQNVTFRCDPISEHNRLYWYRQTLGQGPEFLTYFQNEAQLEKSRLLSDRFSAERPKGSFSTLEIQRTEQGDSAMYLCASASGGNSDTQYFGPGTRLTVL.

This chain connects TRBV6-6 to TRBJ1-1; D is unresolved. Germline V CDR1 and CDR2: MNHNY, SVGAGI (reference sequence). The V end lost 1 base, the J end lost 3 bases, and 6 bases lay between the germline ends. This CDR3 is 13 amino acids long. CDR3 residues: CASSYFWDTEAFF. The CDR3 bases are TGTGCCAGCAGTTACTTTTGGGACACTGAAGCTTTCTTT.

V usage is TRBV21-1 and J usage is TRBJ2-5; whether TRBD1, the table's D call, matches the DNA was not checked. The J call may be mistaken, given a closer DNA end match to TRBJ2-7. TRBV21-1 is shown as a pseudogene. The CDR3 extends over 16 amino acids. The CDR3 DNA reads as TGTGCCAGCAGCTCCCCGCCCAAGGGACAGTCCTACGAGCAGTACTTC. Residues: CASSSPPKGQSYEQYF.

J is TRBJ2-7 and V is TRBV12-5; weak D call: TRBD1 (5 bases). The germline V gene has CDR1 LGHNT and CDR2 FRNRAP. The CDR3 is 15 residues long. Trimming shortened V by 0 bases and J by 3 bases, and 12 bases separated the two germline ends. CDR3 amino acids: CASGLVQDTFYEQYF. The CDR3 nucleotides are TGTGCTAGTGGTTTGGTACAGGACACCTTCTACGAGCAGTACTTC.

This clonotype has only one observation. The chain recombines TRBV24-1 with TRBJ1-1, with D possibly matching TRBD1 (6 bases). Germline CDR1 is KGHDR and CDR2 is SFDVKD. Trimming pared 7 bases from V and 11 bases from J, leaving 16 bases between. This CDR3 spans 12 amino acids. CDR3 coding DNA: TGTGCCACCAGAGAAAAGGGGGTCGAGGCTTTCTTT. Translating it yields CATREKGVEAFF.

The chain is built from TRBV5-4 and TRBJ2-1; TRBD2 matches at 8 bases. CDR3 length: 15 residues. V lost 4 bases and J lost 2; bases outside the gene matches: 5. The germline CDR1 and CDR2 sequences are SGHNT and YYREEE (reference sequence). CDR3 residues: CASSKREGAYNEQFF. The CDR3 bases are TGTGCCAGCAGCAAACGGGAGGGAGCCTACAATGAGCAGTTCTTC. Using reference TRBV5-4 and TRBJ2-1 for the parts outside the CDR3, the full variable domain is ETGVTQSPTHLIKTRGQQVTLRCSSQSGHNTVSWYQQALGQGPQFIFQYYREEENGRGNFPPRFSGLQFPNYSSELNVNALELDDSALYLCASSKREGAYNEQFFGPGTRLTVL.

This clonotype has at least ten counts. The rearrangement links TRBV20-1 to TRBJ2-7; 9 positions match TRBD1. The CDR3 covers 14 residues. V trimming: 4 bases; J trimming: 4 bases; junction bases outside the gene matches: 8. Germline values: CDR1 DFQATT, CDR2 SNEGSKA (reference sequence). CDR3 coding DNA: TGCAGTGCTACCCTCCGGGACAGGGCTTACGAGCAGTACTTC. It codes for CSATLRDRAYEQYF.